This T cell receptor (beta chain) appears in the sequencing data of a study of T cells after yellow fever vaccination. A 5'RACE template-switching step, the method used to make TCR cDNA, added a universal primer site and UMIs. TCRdb called the 5' RACE reads again in MiXCR, with one record for every CDR3 protein. In the table there are hundreds of thousands of distinct CDR3 sequences, roughly 14% of which are singletons. Study-level findings and limits: Reappearance after the booster was seen for most primary-vaccination clones, at approximately 97% CD4 and 70% to 90% CD8. Just a small share of clonotypes turned up in the CD4 compartment as well as the CD8 compartment.

This clonotype was found many times. Its matching antigen is unknown. V was cut by 4 bases and J by 5 bases, with 15 bases left in between. The CDR3 loop spans 15 amino acids. Germline CDR1 is SGHTA and CDR2 is FQGTGA. This TCR derives from a young man who received the YFV17D yellow fever vaccine. The sample in question was PBMCs, obtained on the day of the yellow fever booster vaccination. The rearrangement links TRBV7-3 to TRBJ2-1, with D perhaps given as TRBD1 or TRBD2 (6 bases each). CDR3: CASSSLVGGHNEQFF. The CDR3, as DNA: TGTGCCAGCAGCTCCCTTGTGGGGGGCCACAATGAGCAGTTCTTC. Full variable domain (outside the CDR3, taken from reference TRBV7-3 and TRBJ2-1): GAGVSQTPSNKVTEKGKYVELRCDPISGHTALYWYRQSLGQGPEFLIYFQGTGAADDSGLPNDRFFAVRPEGSVSTLKIQRTERGDSAVYLCASSSLVGGHNEQFFGPGTRLTVL.